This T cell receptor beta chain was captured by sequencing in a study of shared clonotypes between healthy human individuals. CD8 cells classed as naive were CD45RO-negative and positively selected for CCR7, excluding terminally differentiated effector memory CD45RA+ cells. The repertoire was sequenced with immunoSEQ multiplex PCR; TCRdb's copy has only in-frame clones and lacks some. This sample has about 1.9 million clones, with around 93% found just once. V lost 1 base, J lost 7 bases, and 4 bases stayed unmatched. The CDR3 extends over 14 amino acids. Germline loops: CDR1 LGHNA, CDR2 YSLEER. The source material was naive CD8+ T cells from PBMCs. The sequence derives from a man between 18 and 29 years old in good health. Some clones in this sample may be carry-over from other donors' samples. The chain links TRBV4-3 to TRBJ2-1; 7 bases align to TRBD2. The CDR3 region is CASSQAWGGNEQFF. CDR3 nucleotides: TGCGCCAGCAGCCAAGCGTGGGGGGGAAATGAGCAGTTCTTC.